This is a list of T cell receptor beta chains from one sample in a study of T cells after yellow fever vaccination. In TCRdb, the 5' RACE reads were re-called with MiXCR into one record per CDR3 protein. The sample shows about 550,000 distinct CDR3 sequences, 15% to 20% of them seen only once. The source material was PBMCs, sampled 15 days after the yellow fever booster vaccination. The receptors come from a man aged 25-40 years who received the YFV17D yellow fever vaccine. Each CDR3 is given with its conserved first and last residue. D genes are given only for firm matches. The listing skips clone size in some rows; elsewhere it reads once, few, many or a size class.

>few|TRBJ2-3|TRBV19|TRBD1|12
CASRDRGDTQYF
TGTGCCAGTAGAGACAGGGGAGATACGCAGTATTTT
>.|TRBJ2-1|TRBV27|TRBD2|15
CASSLGAGGDNEQFF
TGTGCCAGCAGTTTAGGAGCGGGAGGGGACAATGAGCAGTTCTTC
>.|TRBJ2-3|TRBV7-8|.|13
CASSLDPRDTQYF
TGTGCCAGCAGCTTAGACCCTCGAGATACGCAGTATTTT
>few|TRBJ2-1|TRBV10-2|.|13
CASTQGSANEQFF
TGCGCCAGCACCCAGGGGTCGGCTAATGAGCAGTTCTTC
>few|TRBJ1-1|TRBV9|TRBD1|15
CASSRSLDRATEAFF
TGTGCCAGCAGTCGCTCTCTCGACAGGGCTACTGAAGCTTTCTTT
>.|TRBJ2-5|TRBV7-2|.|11
CASILKSTQYF
TGTGCCAGCATCTTAAAGTCGACCCAGTACTTC
>.|TRBJ1-4|TRBV7-2|.|15
CASSLVNLEGEKLFF
TGTGCCAGCAGCTTAGTGAACTTAGAAGGTGAAAAACTGTTTTTT
>.|TRBJ2-3|TRBV7-2|.|15
CASSLGAAGTDTQYF
TGTGCCAGCAGCTTAGGAGCCGCTGGCACAGATACGCAGTATTTT
>.|TRBJ2-5|TRBV20-1|TRBD1|17
CSATRGIPGQPQETQYF
TGCAGTGCCACACGTGGGATACCGGGACAGCCACAAGAGACCCAGTACTTC
>.|TRBJ2-2|TRBV15|TRBD2|15
CATSGRDYNTGELFF
TGTGCCACCAGCGGACGGGACTACAACACCGGGGAGCTGTTTTTT
>.|TRBJ2-5|TRBV20-1|TRBD2|14
CSAPEWGGQETQYF
TGCAGTGCCCCCGAGTGGGGGGGCCAAGAGACCCAGTACTTC
>few|TRBJ2-7|TRBV18|.|14
CASSPKTQHYEQYF
TGTGCCAGCTCACCTAAGACGCAGCACTACGAGCAGTACTTC
>.|TRBJ2-3|TRBV12-3/TRBV12-4|.|14
CASSYDRYTDTQYF
TGTGCCAGCAGCTACGACAGGTACACAGATACGCAGTATTTT
>.|TRBJ1-4|TRBV19|.|16
CASTMDRWSANEKLFF
TGTGCCAGTACAATGGACAGATGGTCTGCTAATGAAAAACTGTTTTTT
>few|TRBJ2-5|TRBV6-5|TRBD2|15
CASSYLAGDFETQYF
TGTGCCAGCAGTTACCTAGCGGGAGATTTTGAGACCCAGTACTTC
>few|TRBJ2-7|TRBV4-3|.|17
CASSQVMGARGSYEQYF
TGCGCCAGCAGCCAAGTTATGGGGGCGCGAGGGTCGTACGAGCAGTACTTC
>.|TRBJ2-5|TRBV5-1|.|11
CASSGSKTQYF
TGCGCCAGCAGCGGTAGCAAGACCCAGTACTTC
>.|TRBJ2-7|TRBV28|TRBD1|15
CASANRQGSFSEQYF
TGTGCCAGCGCCAATCGACAGGGGAGCTTTAGCGAGCAGTACTTC
>.|TRBJ2-2|TRBV21-1|.|17
CASSKGLAGGNTGELFF
TGTGCCAGCAGCAAAGGCCTAGCGGGAGGGAACACCGGGGAGCTGTTTTTT
>once|TRBJ2-3|TRBV5-5|.|12
CASSQIDDTQYF
TGTGCCAGCAGCCAGATCGACGATACGCAGTATTTT
>.|TRBJ2-7|TRBV5-1|TRBD2|14
CASSWASGRTEQYF
TGCGCCAGCAGCTGGGCTAGCGGGAGAACCGAGCAGTACTTC
>few|TRBJ2-5|TRBV12-3/TRBV12-4|.|12
CASSEMGETQYF
TGTGCCAGCAGTGAAATGGGGGAGACCCAGTACTTC
>.|TRBJ2-3|TRBV27|.|16
CASSLSRYQSTDTQYF
TGTGCCAGCAGTTTGTCTCGGTACCAAAGCACAGATACGCAGTATTTT
>.|TRBJ1-4|TRBV7-9|.|15
CASSSTGTRSEKLFF
TGTGCCAGCAGCAGCACAGGGACGCGGTCTGAAAAACTGTTTTTT
>.|TRBJ1-1|TRBV20-1|.|14
CSANQGILNTEAFF
TGCAGTGCTAACCAAGGGATACTGAACACTGAAGCTTTCTTT
>.|TRBJ2-5|TRBV15|.|14
CATSRGRGKETQYF
TGTGCCACCAGCAGAGGACGGGGGAAAGAGACCCAGTACTTC
>few|TRBJ2-2|TRBV20-1|TRBD1|15
CSARGGTVNTGELFF
TGCAGTGCTAGAGGGGGGACAGTAAACACCGGGGAGCTGTTTTTT
>.|TRBJ2-7|TRBV12-3/TRBV12-4|.|15
CASSPVPPRDYEQYF
TGTGCCAGCAGTCCCGTGCCCCCACGGGACTACGAGCAGTACTTC
>few|TRBJ2-5|TRBV20-1|.|12
CSARLGGETQYF
TGCAGTGCTAGGCTCGGGGGAGAGACCCAGTACTTC
>.|TRBJ2-2|TRBV6-2/TRBV6-3|.|13
CASLTGGPGELFF
TGTGCCAGCTTGACAGGAGGCCCCGGGGAGCTGTTTTTT
>.|TRBJ2-7|TRBV29-1|.|12
CSVHLTGSEQYF
TGCAGCGTTCATCTCACGGGTTCCGAGCAGTACTTC
>.|TRBJ2-7|TRBV28|.|14
CASSLWQGIYEQYF
TGTGCCAGCAGTTTATGGCAGGGGATCTACGAGCAGTACTTC
>once|TRBJ1-4|TRBV27|.|14
CASAPRAANEKLFF
TGTGCCAGCGCCCCCCGGGCGGCTAATGAAAAACTGTTTTTT